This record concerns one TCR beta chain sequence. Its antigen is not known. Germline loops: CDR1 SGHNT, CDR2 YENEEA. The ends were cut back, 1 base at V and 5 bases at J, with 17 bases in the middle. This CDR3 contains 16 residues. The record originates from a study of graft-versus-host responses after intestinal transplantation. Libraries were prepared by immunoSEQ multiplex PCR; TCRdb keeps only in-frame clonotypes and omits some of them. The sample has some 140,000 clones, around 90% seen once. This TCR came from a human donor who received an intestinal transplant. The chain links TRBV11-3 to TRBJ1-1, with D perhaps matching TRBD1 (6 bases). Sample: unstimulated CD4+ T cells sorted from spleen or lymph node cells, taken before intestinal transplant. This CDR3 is CASSLVPGSQGTEAFF. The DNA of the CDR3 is TGTGCCAGCAGCTTAGTCCCAGGCTCCCAGGGGACTGAAGCTTTCTTT.